The TCR beta chain under discussion was sequenced for a study of blood T cell repertoires in COVID-19. At the level of the study: In each case, the material was cDNA or gDNA derived from T cells, B-cell-depleted T cells, or PBMCs.

Across about 22 US areas, participants ranged in age from 18 to 89 years. Membership in each cohort depended on participant-reported clinical history. Cohort 3 donors counted as recovered after two negative PCRs, clearance, or resolved symptoms. Profiling relied on immunoSEQ multiplex PCR, and the TCRdb table lists in-frame clones only, not all of them. The data contain 500,000 or so clones, around 90% of them singletons. Trimming removed 6 bases from V and 4 bases from J; junction bases left unmatched: 4. Looked up from germline, CDR1 is MNHEY and CDR2 is SVGAGI. The CDR3 sequence is 14 residues long.

The chain is built from TRBV6-5 and TRBJ2-1; 9 bases are a match to TRBD2. Sequenced sample: PBMCs or T cells enriched from blood (not recorded which). The clonotype comes from a woman younger than 30 who had recovered from COVID-19. CDR3 sequence reads: CASRASGVYNEQFF. CDR3 coding DNA: TGTGCCAGCAGAGCTAGCGGGGTATACAATGAGCAGTTCTTC.